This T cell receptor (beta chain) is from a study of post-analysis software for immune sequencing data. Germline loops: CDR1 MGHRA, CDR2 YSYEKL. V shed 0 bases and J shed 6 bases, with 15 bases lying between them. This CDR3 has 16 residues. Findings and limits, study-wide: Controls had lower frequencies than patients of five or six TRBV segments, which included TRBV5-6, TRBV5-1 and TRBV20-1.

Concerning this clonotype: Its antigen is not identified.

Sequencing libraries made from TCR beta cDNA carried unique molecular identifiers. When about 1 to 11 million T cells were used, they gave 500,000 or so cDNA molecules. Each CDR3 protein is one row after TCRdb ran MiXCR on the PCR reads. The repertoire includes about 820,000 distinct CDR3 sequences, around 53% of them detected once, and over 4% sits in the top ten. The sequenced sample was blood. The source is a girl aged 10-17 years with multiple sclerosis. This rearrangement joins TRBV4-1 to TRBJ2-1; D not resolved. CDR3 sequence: CASSQEGQNRVNEQFF. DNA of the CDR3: TGCGCCAGCAGCCAAGAAGGCCAGAATCGCGTCAATGAGCAGTTCTTC.